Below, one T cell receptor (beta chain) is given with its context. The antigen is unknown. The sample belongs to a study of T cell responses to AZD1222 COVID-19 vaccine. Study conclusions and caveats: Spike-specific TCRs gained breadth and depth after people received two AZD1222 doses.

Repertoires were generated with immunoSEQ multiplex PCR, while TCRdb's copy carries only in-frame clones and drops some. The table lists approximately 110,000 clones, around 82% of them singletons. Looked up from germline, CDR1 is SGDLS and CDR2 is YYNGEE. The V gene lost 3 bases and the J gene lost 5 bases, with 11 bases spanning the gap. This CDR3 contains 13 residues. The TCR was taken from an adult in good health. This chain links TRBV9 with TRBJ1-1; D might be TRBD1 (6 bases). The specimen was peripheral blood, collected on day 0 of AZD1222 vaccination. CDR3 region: CASSEQGETEAFF. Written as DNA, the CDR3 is TGTGCCAGCAGCGAACAGGGCGAAACTGAAGCTTTCTTT.